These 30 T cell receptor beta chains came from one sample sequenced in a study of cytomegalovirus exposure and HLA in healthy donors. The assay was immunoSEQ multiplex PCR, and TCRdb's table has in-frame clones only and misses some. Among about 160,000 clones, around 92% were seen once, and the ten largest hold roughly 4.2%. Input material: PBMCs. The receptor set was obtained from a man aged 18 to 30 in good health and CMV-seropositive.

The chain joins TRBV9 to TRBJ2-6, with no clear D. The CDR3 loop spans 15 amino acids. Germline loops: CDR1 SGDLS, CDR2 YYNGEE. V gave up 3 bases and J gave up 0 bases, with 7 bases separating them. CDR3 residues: CASSGASSGANVLTF. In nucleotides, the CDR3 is TGTGCCAGCAGCGGGGCGAGCTCTGGGGCCAACGTCCTGACTTTC.

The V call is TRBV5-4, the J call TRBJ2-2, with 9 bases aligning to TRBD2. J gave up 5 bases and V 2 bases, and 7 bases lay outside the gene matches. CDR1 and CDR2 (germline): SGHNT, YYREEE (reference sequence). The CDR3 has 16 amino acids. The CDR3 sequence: CASSLVAGAGTGELFF. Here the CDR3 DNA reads TGTGCCAGCAGCTTAGTAGCGGGAGCCGGGACCGGGGAGCTGTTTTTT.

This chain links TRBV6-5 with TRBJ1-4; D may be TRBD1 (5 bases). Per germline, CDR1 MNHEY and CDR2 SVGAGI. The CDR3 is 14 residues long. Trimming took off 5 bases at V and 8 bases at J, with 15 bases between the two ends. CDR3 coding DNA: TGTGCCAGCAGTCAGCAGGGTAATGGGGAAAAACTGTTTTTT. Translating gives CASSQQGNGEKLFF.

The CDR3 bases are TGTGCCAGCAGTCCACTAGCGGTGACCTACAATGAGCAGTTCTTC. Translated, it gives CASSPLAVTYNEQFF. The rearrangement links TRBV2 to TRBJ2-1; 8 bases fit TRBD2. The CDR3 totals 15 residues. J gave up 2 bases and V 5 bases, and 5 bases lay outside the gene matches. Germline CDR1 reads SNHLY; CDR2 reads FYNNEI.

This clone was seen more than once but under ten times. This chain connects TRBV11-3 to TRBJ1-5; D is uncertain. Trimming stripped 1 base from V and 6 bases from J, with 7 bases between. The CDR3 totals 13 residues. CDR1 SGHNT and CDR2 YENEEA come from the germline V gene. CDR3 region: CASSLVGGQPQHF. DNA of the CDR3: TGTGCCAGCAGCTTAGTTGGCGGTCAGCCCCAGCATTTT.

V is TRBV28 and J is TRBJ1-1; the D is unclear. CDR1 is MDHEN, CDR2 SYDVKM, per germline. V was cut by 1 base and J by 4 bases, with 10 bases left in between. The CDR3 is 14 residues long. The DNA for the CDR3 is TGTGCCAGCAGTTTATTGCAGGCGGGCACTGAAGCTTTCTTT. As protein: CASSLLQAGTEAFF.

Here the CDR3 reads CSVEGLRGSNEQYF. CDR3 nucleotide sequence: TGCAGCGTTGAAGGTCTGCGGGGTTCCAACGAGCAGTACTTC. V and J are TRBV29-1 and TRBJ2-7, with a weak D call TRBD2 (6 bases). There are 14 residues in the CDR3. Looked up from germline, CDR1 is SQVTM and CDR2 is ANQGSEA. V was cut by 1 base and J by 5 bases, with 15 bases left in between.

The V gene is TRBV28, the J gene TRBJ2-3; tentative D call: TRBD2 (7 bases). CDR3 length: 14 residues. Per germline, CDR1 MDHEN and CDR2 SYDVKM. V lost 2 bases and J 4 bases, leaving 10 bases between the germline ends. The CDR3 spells CASSLRGGADTQYF. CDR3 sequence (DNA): TGTGCCAGCAGTTTAAGGGGGGGCGCAGATACGCAGTATTTT.

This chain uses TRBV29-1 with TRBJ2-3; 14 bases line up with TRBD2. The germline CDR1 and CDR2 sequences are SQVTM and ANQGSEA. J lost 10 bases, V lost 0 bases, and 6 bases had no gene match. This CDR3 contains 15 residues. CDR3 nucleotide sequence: TGCAGCGTTGAAGATGGGACTAGCGGGGGATCTCCGCAGTATTTT. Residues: CSVEDGTSGGSPQYF.

The CDR3 sequence is CASTEAGRFYNEQFF. CDR3 bases: TGTGCCAGCACCGAAGCGGGGAGGTTTTACAATGAGCAGTTCTTC. The chain employs TRBV5-8 and TRBJ2-1; 7 bases are shared with TRBD2. The length of the CDR3 is 15 residues. Germline CDR1 and CDR2: SGHTS and YDEGEE. With 6 bases clipped from V and 4 bases from J, the junction kept 10 bases outside the gene matches.

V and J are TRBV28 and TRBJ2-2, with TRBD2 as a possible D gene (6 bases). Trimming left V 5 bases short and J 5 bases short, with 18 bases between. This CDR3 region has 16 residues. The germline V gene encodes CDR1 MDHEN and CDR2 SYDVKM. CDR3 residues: CASSPWGGGRTGELFF. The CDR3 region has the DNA TGTGCCAGCAGTCCATGGGGAGGCGGAAGGACCGGGGAGCTGTTTTTT.

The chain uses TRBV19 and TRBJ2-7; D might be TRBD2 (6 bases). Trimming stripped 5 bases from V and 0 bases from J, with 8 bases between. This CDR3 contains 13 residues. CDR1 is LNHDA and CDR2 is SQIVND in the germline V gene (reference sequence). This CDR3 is CASSWDFSYEQYF. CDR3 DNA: TGTGCCAGTAGTTGGGACTTCTCCTACGAGCAGTACTTC. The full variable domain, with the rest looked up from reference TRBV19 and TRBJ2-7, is DGGITQSPKYLFRKEGQNVTLSCEQNLNHDAMYWYRQDPGQGLRLIYYSQIVNDFQKGDIAEGYSVSREKKESFPLTVTSAQKNPTAFYLCASSWDFSYEQYFGPGTRLTVT.

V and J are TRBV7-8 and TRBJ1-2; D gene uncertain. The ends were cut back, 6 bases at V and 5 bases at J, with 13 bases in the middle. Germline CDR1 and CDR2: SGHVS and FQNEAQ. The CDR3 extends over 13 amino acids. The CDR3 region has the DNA TGTGCCAGCAGTACCGGCCAGGCGTATGGCTACACCTTC. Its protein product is CASSTGQAYGYTF.

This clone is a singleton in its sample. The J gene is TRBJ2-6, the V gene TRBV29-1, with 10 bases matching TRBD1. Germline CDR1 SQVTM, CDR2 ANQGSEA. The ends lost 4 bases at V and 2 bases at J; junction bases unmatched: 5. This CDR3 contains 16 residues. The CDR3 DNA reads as TGCAGCGTTGGGGGGACAGGGGTAGCTGGGGCCAACGTCCTGACTTTC. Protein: CSVGGTGVAGANVLTF. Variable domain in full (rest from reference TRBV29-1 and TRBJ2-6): SAVISQKPSRDICQRGTSLTIQCQVDSQVTMMFWYRQQPGQSLTLIATANQGSEATYESGFVIDKFPISRPNLTFSTLTVSNMSPEDSSIYLCSVGGTGVAGANVLTFGAGSRLTVL.

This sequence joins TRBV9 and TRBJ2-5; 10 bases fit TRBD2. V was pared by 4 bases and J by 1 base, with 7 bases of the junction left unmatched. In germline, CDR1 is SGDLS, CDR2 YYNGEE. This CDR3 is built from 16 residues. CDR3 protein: CASSPSAGGPQETQYF. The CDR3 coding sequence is TGTGCCAGCAGCCCGTCAGCGGGAGGGCCCCAAGAGACCCAGTACTTC.

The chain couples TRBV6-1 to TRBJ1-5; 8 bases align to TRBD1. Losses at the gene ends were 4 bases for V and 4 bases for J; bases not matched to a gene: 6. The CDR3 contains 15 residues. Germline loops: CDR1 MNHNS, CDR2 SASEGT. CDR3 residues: CASSGRQGINQPQHF. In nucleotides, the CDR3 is TGTGCCAGCAGTGGAAGACAGGGGATAAATCAGCCCCAGCATTTT.

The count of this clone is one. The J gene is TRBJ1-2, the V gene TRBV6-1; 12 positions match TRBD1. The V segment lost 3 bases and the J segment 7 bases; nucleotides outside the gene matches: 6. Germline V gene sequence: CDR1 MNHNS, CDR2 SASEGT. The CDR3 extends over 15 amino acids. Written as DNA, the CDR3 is TGTGCCAGCAGTGATGGGGGACAGGGGGCTGTTGGCTACACCTTC. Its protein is CASSDGGQGAVGYTF.

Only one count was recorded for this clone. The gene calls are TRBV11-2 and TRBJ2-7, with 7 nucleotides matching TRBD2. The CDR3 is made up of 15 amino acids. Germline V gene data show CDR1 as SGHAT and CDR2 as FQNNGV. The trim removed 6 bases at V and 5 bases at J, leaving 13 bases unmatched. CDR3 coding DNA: TGTGCCAGCAGAGAGGCGGGAGTAGCTAGGGACGAGCAGTACTTC. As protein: CASREAGVARDEQYF.

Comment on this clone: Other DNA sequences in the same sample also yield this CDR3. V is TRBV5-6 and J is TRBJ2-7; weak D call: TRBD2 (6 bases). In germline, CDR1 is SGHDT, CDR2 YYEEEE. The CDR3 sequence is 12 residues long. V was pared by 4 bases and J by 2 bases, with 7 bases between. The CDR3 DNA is TGTGCCAGCAGCCGGAGGGCCTACGAGCAGTACTTC. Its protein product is CASSRRAYEQYF.

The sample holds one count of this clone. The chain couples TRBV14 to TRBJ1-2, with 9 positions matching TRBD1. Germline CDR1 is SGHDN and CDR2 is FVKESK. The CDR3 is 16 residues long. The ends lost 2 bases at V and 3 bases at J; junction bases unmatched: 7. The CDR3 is CASSQKQGAADYGYTF. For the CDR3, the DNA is TGTGCCAGCAGCCAAAAACAGGGGGCCGCGGACTATGGCTACACCTTC. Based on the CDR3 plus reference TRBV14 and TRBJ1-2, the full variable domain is EAGVTQFPSHSVIEKGQTVTLRCDPISGHDNLYWYRRVMGKEIKFLLHFVKESKQDESGMPNNRFLAERTGGTYSTLKVQPAELEDSGVYFCASSQKQGAADYGYTFGSGTRLTVV.

The CDR3 here is CASRLRTVATNEKLFF. The CDR3 nucleotides are TGTGCCAGCAGATTACGGACAGTTGCAACTAATGAAAAACTGTTTTTT. The chain recombines TRBV28 with TRBJ1-4, with D possibly matching TRBD1 (6 bases). The V end lost 6 bases, the J end lost 0 bases, and 14 bases lay between the germline ends. This CDR3 is built from 16 residues. Germline CDR1 reads MDHEN; CDR2 reads SYDVKM. Full variable domain (rest looked up from reference TRBV28 and TRBJ1-4): DVKVTQSSRYLVKRTGEKVFLECVQDMDHENMFWYRQDPGLGLRLIYFSYDVKMKEKGDIPEGYSVSREKKERFSLILESASTNQTSMYLCASRLRTVATNEKLFFGSGTQLSVL.

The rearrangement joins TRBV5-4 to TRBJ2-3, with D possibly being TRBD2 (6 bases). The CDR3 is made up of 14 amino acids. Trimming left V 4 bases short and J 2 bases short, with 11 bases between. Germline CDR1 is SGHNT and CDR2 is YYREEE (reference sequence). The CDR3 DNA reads TGTGCCAGCAGCGGGACTTTTCCCACAGATACGCAGTATTTT. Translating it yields CASSGTFPTDTQYF.

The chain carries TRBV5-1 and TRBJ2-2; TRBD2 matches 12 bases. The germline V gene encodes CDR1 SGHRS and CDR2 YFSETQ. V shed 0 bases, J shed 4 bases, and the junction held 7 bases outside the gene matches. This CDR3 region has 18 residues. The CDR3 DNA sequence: TGCGCCAGCAGCTTGGATCGACTAGCGGGAGACGTCACCGGGGAGCTGTTTTTT. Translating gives CASSLDRLAGDVTGELFF.

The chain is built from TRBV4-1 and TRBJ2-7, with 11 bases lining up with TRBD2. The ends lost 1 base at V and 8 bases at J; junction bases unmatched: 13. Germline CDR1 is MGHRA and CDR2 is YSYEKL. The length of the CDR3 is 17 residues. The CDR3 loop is CASSQGSLGTSGSKQYF. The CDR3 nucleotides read TGCGCCAGCAGCCAAGGTTCACTCGGGACTAGCGGAAGCAAGCAGTACTTC.

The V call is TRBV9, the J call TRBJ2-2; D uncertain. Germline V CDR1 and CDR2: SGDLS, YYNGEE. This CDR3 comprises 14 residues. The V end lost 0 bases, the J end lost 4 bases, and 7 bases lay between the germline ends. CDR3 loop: CASSVGESTGELFF. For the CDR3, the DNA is TGTGCCAGCAGCGTAGGTGAGAGCACCGGGGAGCTGTTTTTT.

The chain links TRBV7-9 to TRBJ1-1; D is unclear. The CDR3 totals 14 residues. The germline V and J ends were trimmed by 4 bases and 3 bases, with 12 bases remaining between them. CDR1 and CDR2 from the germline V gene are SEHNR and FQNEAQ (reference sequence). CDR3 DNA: TGTGCCAGCAGCTCGAACTACTTCTACACTGAAGCTTTCTTT. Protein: CASSSNYFYTEAFF.

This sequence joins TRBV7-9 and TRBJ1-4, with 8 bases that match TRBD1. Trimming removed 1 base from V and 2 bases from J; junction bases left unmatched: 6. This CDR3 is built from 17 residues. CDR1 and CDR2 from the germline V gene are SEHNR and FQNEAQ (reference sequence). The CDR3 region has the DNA TGTGCCAGCAGCTTAGGGGTCGGGACAGGTACTAATGAAAAACTGTTTTTT. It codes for CASSLGVGTGTNEKLFF. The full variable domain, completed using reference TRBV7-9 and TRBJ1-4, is DTGVSQNPRHKITKRGQNVTFRCDPISEHNRLYWYRQTLGQGPEFLTYFQNEAQLEKSRLLSDRFSAERPKGSFSTLEIQRTEQGDSAMYLCASSLGVGTGTNEKLFFGSGTQLSVL.

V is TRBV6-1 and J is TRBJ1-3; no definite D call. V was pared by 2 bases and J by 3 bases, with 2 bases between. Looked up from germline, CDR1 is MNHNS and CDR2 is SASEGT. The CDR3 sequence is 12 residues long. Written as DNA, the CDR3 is TGTGCCAGCAGTGAATATGGAAACACCATATATTTT. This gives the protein CASSEYGNTIYF.

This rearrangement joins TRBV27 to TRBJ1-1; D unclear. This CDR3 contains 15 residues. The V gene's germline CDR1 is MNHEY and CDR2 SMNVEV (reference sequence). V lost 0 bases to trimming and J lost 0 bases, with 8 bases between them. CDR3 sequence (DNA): TGTGCCAGCAGTTTATCGGTGACATTGAACACTGAAGCTTTCTTT. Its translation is CASSLSVTLNTEAFF.

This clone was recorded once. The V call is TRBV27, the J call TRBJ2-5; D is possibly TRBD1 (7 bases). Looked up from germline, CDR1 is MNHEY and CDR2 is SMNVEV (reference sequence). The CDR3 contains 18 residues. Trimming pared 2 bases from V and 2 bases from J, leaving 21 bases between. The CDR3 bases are TGTGCCAGCAGTTTAGGGGGACAGAGTAGGGAGGCGCAAGAGACCCAGTACTTC. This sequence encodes CASSLGGQSREAQETQYF.